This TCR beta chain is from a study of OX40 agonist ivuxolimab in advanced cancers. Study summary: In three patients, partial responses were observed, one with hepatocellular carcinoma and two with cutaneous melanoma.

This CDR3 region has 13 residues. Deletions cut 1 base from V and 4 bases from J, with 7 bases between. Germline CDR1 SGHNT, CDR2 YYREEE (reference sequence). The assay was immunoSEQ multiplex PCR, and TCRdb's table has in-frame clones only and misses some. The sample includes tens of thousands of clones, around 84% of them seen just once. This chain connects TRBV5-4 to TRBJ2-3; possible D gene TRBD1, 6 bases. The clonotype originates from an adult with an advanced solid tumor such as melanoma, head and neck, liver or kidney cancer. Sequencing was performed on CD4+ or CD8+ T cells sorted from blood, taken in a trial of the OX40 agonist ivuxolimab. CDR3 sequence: CASSLQGSDTQYF. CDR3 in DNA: TGTGCCAGCAGCTTGCAGGGGTCAGATACGCAGTATTTT.